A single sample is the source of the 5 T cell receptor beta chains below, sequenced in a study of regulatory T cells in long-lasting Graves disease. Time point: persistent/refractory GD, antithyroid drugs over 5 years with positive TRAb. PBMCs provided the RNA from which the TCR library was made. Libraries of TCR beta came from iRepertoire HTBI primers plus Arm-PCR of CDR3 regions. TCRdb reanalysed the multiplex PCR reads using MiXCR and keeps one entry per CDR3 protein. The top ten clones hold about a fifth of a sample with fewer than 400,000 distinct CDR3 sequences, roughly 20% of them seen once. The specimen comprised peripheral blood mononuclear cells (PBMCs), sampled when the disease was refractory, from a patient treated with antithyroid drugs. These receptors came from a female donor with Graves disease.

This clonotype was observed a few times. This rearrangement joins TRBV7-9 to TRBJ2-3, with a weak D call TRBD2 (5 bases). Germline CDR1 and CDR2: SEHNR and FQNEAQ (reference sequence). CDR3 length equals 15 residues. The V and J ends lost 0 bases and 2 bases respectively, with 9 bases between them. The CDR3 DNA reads TGTGCCAGCAGCTTAGCGGGAGTGCCCACAGATACGCAGTATTTT. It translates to CASSLAGVPTDTQYF.

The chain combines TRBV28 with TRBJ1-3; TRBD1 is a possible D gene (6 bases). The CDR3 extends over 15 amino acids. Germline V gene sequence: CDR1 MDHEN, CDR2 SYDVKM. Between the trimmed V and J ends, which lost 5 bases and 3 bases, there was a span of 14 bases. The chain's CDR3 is CASSDPGADGNTIYF. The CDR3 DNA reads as TGTGCCAGCAGTGATCCGGGGGCAGATGGAAACACCATATATTTT.

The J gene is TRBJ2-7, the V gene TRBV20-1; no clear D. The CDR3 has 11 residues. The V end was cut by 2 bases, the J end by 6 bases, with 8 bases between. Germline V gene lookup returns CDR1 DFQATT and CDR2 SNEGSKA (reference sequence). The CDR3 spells CSARPHVEQYF. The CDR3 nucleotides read TGCAGTGCTAGACCCCACGTCGAGCAGTACTTC.

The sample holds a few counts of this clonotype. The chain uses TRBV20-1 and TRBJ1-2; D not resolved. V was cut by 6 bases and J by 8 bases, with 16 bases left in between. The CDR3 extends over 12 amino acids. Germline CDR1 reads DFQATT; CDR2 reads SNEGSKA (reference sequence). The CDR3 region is CSALDGLGGYTF. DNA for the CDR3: TGCAGTGCCTTGGACGGATTAGGCGGCTACACCTTC.

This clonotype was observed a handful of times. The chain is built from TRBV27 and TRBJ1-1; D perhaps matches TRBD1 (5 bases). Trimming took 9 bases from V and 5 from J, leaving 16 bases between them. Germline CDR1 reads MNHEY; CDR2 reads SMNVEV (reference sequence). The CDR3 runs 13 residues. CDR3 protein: CASRRGERTEAFF. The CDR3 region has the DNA TGTGCCAGTAGACGGGGGGAGAGGACTGAAGCTTTCTTT.